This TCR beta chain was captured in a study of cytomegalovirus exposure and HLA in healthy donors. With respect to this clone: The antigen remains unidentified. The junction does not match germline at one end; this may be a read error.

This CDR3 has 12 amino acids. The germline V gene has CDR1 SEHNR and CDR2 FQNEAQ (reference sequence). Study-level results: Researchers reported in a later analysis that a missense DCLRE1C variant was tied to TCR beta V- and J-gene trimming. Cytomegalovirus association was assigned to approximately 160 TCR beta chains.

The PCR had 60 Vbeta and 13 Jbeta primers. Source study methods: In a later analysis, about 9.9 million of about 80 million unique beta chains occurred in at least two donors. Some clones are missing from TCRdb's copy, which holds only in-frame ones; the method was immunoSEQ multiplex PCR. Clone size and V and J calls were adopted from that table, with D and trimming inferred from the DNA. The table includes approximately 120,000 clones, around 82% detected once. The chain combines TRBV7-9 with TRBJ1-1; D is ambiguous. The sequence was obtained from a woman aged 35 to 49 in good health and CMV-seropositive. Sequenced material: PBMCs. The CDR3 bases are TGTTCCAGCAGCCCTGCACTTTCGGAAGCTTTCTTT. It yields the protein CSSSPALSEAFF.